This is a list of T cell receptor beta chains from one sample in a study of T cells in Graves' hyperthyroidism and ophthalmopathy. One entry per CDR3 protein results from TCRdb running MiXCR on the multiplex PCR reads. The data contain 250,000 or so distinct CDR3 sequences, over 12% of them singletons. Sequenced: blood. Every receptor here comes from a woman in her fifties or sixties with Graves' hyperthyroidism that later progressed to Graves' ophthalmopathy. The CDR3 runs from the conserved cysteine through the conserved F or W. Each record gives: V gene, J gene, clone size, D gene, CDR3 DNA, CDR3 protein. A D gene is named only where the DNA matches it firmly. Expanded clones get a size class; other rows say once, few or many, or leave the size out.

TRBV30	TRBJ2-3	many	.	TGTGCCTGGAGGCTCGGGGTGACGGGGGAATGGGCCACAGATACGCAGTATTTT	CAWRLGVTGEWATDTQYF
TRBV9	TRBJ1-2	many	.	TGTGCCAGCAGCCCCTCCTCTGGGGGCGTCTATGGCTACACCTTC	CASSPSSGGVYGYTF
TRBV6-1	TRBJ1-1	many	TRBD1	TGTGCCAGCAGCTTCTTCGCCGGGACAGGGAGGAACACTGAAGCTTTCTTT	CASSFFAGTGRNTEAFF
TRBV10-2	TRBJ2-7	.	.	TGCGCCAGCAGTGGTGGCGGGCCCTACGAGCAGTACTTC	CASSGGGPYEQYF
TRBV19	TRBJ2-5	.	TRBD2	TGTGCCAGTGGGGTCCGGGACTACCGTGCTGCCCAGTACTTC	CASGVRDYRAAQYF
TRBV5-6	TRBJ2-1	many	.	TGTGCCAGCAGCTTGTGGGCTAATGAGCAGTTCTTC	CASSLWANEQFF
TRBV4-3	TRBJ2-4	.	.	TGCGCCAGCAGCCAAGGACCCGTAGCCAAAAACATTCAGTACTTC	CASSQGPVAKNIQYF
TRBV28	TRBJ1-4	many	.	TGTGCCAGCAGTTTATGGGGACAAGAAGGTAGACTGTTTTTT	CASSLWGQEGRLFF
TRBV7-9	TRBJ2-7	many	.	TGTGCCAGCAGCTCTGAGTACGAGCAGTACTTC	CASSSEYEQYF
TRBV28	TRBJ2-6	many	.	TGTGCCAGCAGCCCCGGCCCGATCCTTGGCGCTGGGGCCAACGTCCTGACTTTC	CASSPGPILGAGANVLTF
TRBV6-1	TRBJ1-2	few	.	TGTGCCAGCAGGGTACAGGGAGGAGACTATGGCTACACCTTC	CASRVQGGDYGYTF
TRBV20-1	TRBJ2-7	many	.	TGCAGTGCTGGCAGGAACGAGCAGTACTTC	CSAGRNEQYF
TRBV7-9	TRBJ1-4	once	TRBD1	TGTGCCAGCAGCCCTGGGACAGGGAATGAAAAACTGTTTTTT	CASSPGTGNEKLFF
TRBV30	TRBJ2-5	many	TRBD2	TGTGCCTGGTTTGCGTCTAGCGGGAGTGAGACCCAGTACTTC	CAWFASSGSETQYF
TRBV5-4	TRBJ2-7	.	TRBD2	TGTGCCAGCAGCTTGGCTGGCAGCGGGAGGACCGAGCAGTACTTC	CASSLAGSGRTEQYF
TRBV7-9	TRBJ2-3	many	TRBD2	TGTGCCAGCAGCTCGGTCGGCGGGAGGAACACAGATACGCAGTATTTT	CASSSVGGRNTDTQYF
TRBV9	TRBJ1-4	.	.	TGTGCCAGCAGCGTAGGACAGGCCGCAGCTAATGAAAAACTGTTTTTT	CASSVGQAAANEKLFF
TRBV18	TRBJ2-7	many	TRBD1	TGTGCCAGCTCACGAGAACAGGGGGGTCGCTACGAGCAGTACTTC	CASSREQGGRYEQYF
TRBV19	TRBJ1-4	.	.	TGTGCCAGTAGTTCGTTACAGGGAAAAAATGAAAAACTGTTTTTT	CASSSLQGKNEKLFF
TRBV7-9	TRBJ1-1	.	.	TGTGCCAGCAGCCGACAGAACCTTGAAGCTTTCTTT	CASSRQNLEAFF
TRBV19	TRBJ2-2	once	.	TGTGCCAGTAACCCCAATCGGGGGGCGCGAACCGGGGAGCTGTTTTTT	CASNPNRGARTGELFF
TRBV29-1	TRBJ2-4	many	.	TGCAGCGTTGAGGGGATAGCCAAAAACATTCAGTACTTC	CSVEGIAKNIQYF
TRBV28	TRBJ2-1	many	TRBD2	TGTGCCAGCAGGGGGACTAGCGGGAGCCTGAGAGGGAATGAGCAGTTCTTC	CASRGTSGSLRGNEQFF
TRBV7-3	TRBJ1-4	few	TRBD1	TGTGCCAGCAGCTTAACAGGGGGCGAAAAACTGTTTTTT	CASSLTGGEKLFF
TRBV4-1	TRBJ1-6	few	.	TGCGCCAGCAGCCAAGATACTCGACCCCTCCACTTT	CASSQDTRPLHF
TRBV6-1	TRBJ1-2	many	.	TGTGCCAGCAGTTATTTAGACTCTCTCAAACGGGGAGCTAACTATGGCTACACCTTC	CASSYLDSLKRGANYGYTF
TRBV6-1	TRBJ1-2	.	TRBD1	TGTGCCAGCAGTGGATTGCCGGACAGGGGAAACTATGGCTACACCTTC	CASSGLPDRGNYGYTF
TRBV28	TRBJ2-7	many	.	TGTGCCAGCAGTTTAGGGGGCGCGAGTAGCTACGAGCAGTACTTC	CASSLGGASSYEQYF
TRBV19	TRBJ1-1	few	.	TGTGCCAGTAGTATAGATCTTGGGGCCCCGAGCACTGAAGCTTTCTTT	CASSIDLGAPSTEAFF
TRBV2	TRBJ2-3	many	.	TGTGCCAGCAGTGAAACGGGTGTAGGCGATACGCAGTATTTT	CASSETGVGDTQYF
TRBV5-1	TRBJ2-5	few	.	TGCGCCAGCAGCTTCAGGGGACAATCGGAAGAGACCCAGTACTTC	CASSFRGQSEETQYF
TRBV7-6	TRBJ2-3	.	TRBD2	TGTGCCAGCAGCCCAAGTAGCGGGAGTGGCGGACGGGGCACAGATACGCAGTATTTT	CASSPSSGSGGRGTDTQYF
TRBV2	TRBJ1-1	many	TRBD1	TGTGCCAGCAGCGAGGACAGGGCGGGCACTGAAGCTTTCTTT	CASSEDRAGTEAFF
TRBV27	TRBJ1-1	.	TRBD1	TGTACCAGCAGCCCCACAGGGGCGAACACTGAAGCTTTCTTT	CTSSPTGANTEAFF
TRBV6-1	TRBJ2-1	few	.	TGTGCCAGCTGGAAACTAGCAGGGGCGGGTGGGCAGTTCTTC	CASWKLAGAGGQFF
TRBV27	TRBJ2-7	many	TRBD1	TGTGCCAGCAGCTCGGACAGGATGCACGAGCAGTACTTC	CASSSDRMHEQYF
TRBV7-2	TRBJ1-1	.	.	TGTGCCAGCAGCTTAGCGTCGGGGTACGGCACTGAAGCTTTCTTT	CASSLASGYGTEAFF
TRBV5-1	TRBJ2-7	few	.	TGCGCCAGCAGTTCGCGGGACAGTACCTACGAGCAGTACTTC	CASSSRDSTYEQYF
TRBV18	TRBJ2-1	.	.	TGTGCCAGCTCATGGTACGGACGGGAATACAATGAGCAGTTCTTC	CASSWYGREYNEQFF
TRBV13	TRBJ2-7	many	.	TGTGCCAGCAGCTTAGCGGGCGAAGCGCAGTACTTC	CASSLAGEAQYF
TRBV29-1	TRBJ2-4	many	.	TGCAGCGTTGAGACGGCCGGCGGAAACATTCAGTACTTC	CSVETAGGNIQYF
TRBV20-1	TRBJ1-4	many	.	TGCAGTGCTACCCGGGAGGAAAAACTGTTTTTT	CSATREEKLFF
TRBV20-1	TRBJ2-5	many	.	TGCAGTGCTATGGACAGCCTGGGGACCCAGTACTTC	CSAMDSLGTQYF
TRBV5-1	TRBJ1-4	.	.	TGCGCCAGCAGCTTTTCCAGGGTTGGTGAAAAACTGTTTTTT	CASSFSRVGEKLFF
TRBV7-9	TRBJ2-1	many	.	TGTGCCAGCAGCTTACGGGTTGATGAGCAGTTCTTC	CASSLRVDEQFF
TRBV6-2/TRBV6-3	TRBJ1-5	.	TRBD1	TGTGCCAGCAGTTACGAGGACAGGGGGCTGAACAATCAGCCCCAGCATTTT	CASSYEDRGLNNQPQHF
TRBV28	TRBJ2-2	many	.	TGCCCTCTAACCTTCATGCGTGGGGGAAACTCCACCGGGGAGCTGTTTTTT	CPLTFMRGGNSTGELFF
TRBV7-3	TRBJ2-5	many	.	TGTGCCAGCAGCCGGAGGGGAGAGACCCAGTACTTC	CASSRRGETQYF
TRBV2	TRBJ2-3	.	TRBD2	TGTGCCAGCAGGACGACTAGCGGGAGTATTCCAGATACGCAGTATTTT	CASRTTSGSIPDTQYF
TRBV20-1	TRBJ2-1	few	TRBD2	TGCAGTGCTAGTGAGGCCGGGACTAGCGGGAGGTACAATGAGCAGTTCTTC	CSASEAGTSGRYNEQFF